These 27 T cell receptor beta chains were sequenced from one sample in a study of early T cells in non-severe SARS-CoV-2 infection. MiXCR, run by TCRdb on the 5' RACE reads, gives a single entry per CDR3 protein. The table lists more than 85,000 distinct CDR3 sequences, around 14% of them singletons. What was sequenced was whole blood. The receptors shown here come from an adult who was a healthcare worker with PCR-confirmed SARS-CoV-2 infection or an uninfected control (not recorded which).

This clonotype has more than one count but fewer than ten. The chain has TRBV7-9 and TRBJ1-1; unclear D gene. The CDR3 totals 15 residues. Per germline, CDR1 SEHNR and CDR2 FQNEAQ (reference sequence). Trimming stripped 2 bases from V and 0 bases from J, with 10 bases between. The CDR3 region has the DNA TGTGCCAGCAGCTTAAACGTCATAGTGAACACTGAAGCTTTCTTT. This encodes CASSLNVIVNTEAFF.

The rearrangement links TRBV6-5 to TRBJ2-1; D ambiguous. The length of the CDR3 is 15 residues. The V gene lost 6 bases and the J gene lost 8 bases, with 20 bases spanning the gap. Germline V gene sequence: CDR1 MNHEY, CDR2 SVGAGI. The CDR3 region is CASSSSSSSYYEQFF. The DNA of the CDR3 is TGTGCCAGCAGCTCGTCCTCTAGTTCGTACTATGAGCAGTTCTTC.

This chain joins TRBV7-7 and TRBJ2-3, with 7 bases matching TRBD1. The CDR3 totals 13 residues. J lost 4 bases, V lost 5 bases, and 3 bases had no gene match. Germline V gene sequence: CDR1 SSHAT, CDR2 FNYEAQ (reference sequence). CDR3 in DNA: TGTGCCAGCAGCCGACAGGGTTCAGATACGCAGTATTTT. Its translation: CASSRQGSDTQYF.

In its sample, this clonotype was seen many times. The chain employs TRBV6-1 and TRBJ2-7; 8 positions match TRBD1. CDR3 length: 14 amino acids. After removal of 10 bases from V and 0 bases from J, the junction contained 8 bases not matched to a gene. The germline V gene encodes CDR1 MNHNS and CDR2 SASEGT. The CDR3 DNA reads as TGTGCCATTTCCGGGACAGGATTCTCCTACGAGCAGTACTTC. The encoded protein is CAISGTGFSYEQYF.

This clonotype was picked up a small number of times. The chain recombines TRBV7-9 with TRBJ2-3; 10 nucleotides match TRBD2. The CDR3 is 16 residues long. V gave up 5 bases and J gave up 5 bases; unmatched junction bases: 10. CDR1 and CDR2 from the germline V gene are SEHNR and FQNEAQ (reference sequence). CDR3 sequence reads: CASSLPLAGSGDTQYF. CDR3 in DNA: TGTGCCAGCAGCCTACCACTAGCGGGGTCTGGAGATACGCAGTATTTT.

This clonotype was counted between two and nine times. V is TRBV5-5 and J is TRBJ1-6; D remains ambiguous. Germline assignment: CDR1 SGHKS and CDR2 YYEKEE (reference sequence). Trimming removed 4 bases at V and 8 bases at J, with 7 bases between. The CDR3 totals 12 residues. DNA for the CDR3: TGTGCCAGCAGCCTGAGTGATTCACCCCTCCACTTT. It codes for CASSLSDSPLHF.

This chain links TRBV5-1 with TRBJ2-3; the match to TRBD1 covers 8 bases. Germline V gene data show CDR1 as SGHRS and CDR2 as YFSETQ. V shed 2 bases and J 4 bases; nucleotides not matched to a gene: 9. CDR3 size: 16 residues. CDR3 loop: CASSLGQGYAADTQYF. CDR3 bases: TGCGCCAGCAGCTTAGGACAGGGTTATGCGGCAGATACGCAGTATTTT.

J is TRBJ2-7 and V is TRBV2, with TRBD1 as a possible D gene (6 bases). CDR1 is SNHLY, CDR2 FYNNEI, per germline. V lost 1 base, J lost 5 bases, and 9 bases lay in between. CDR3 length: 13 amino acids. DNA for the CDR3: TGTGCCAGCAGTGAAGTACAGGGTAACGAGCAGTACTTC. This codes for CASSEVQGNEQYF.

This clonotype was seen only a few times. The rearrangement links TRBV28 to TRBJ2-4, with D unresolved. Germline CDR1 and CDR2: MDHEN and SYDVKM. The CDR3 totals 10 residues. V shed 5 bases and J shed 8 bases, with 4 bases lying between them. The CDR3 DNA is TGTGCCAGCAGTACTGACATTCAGTACTTC. Amino acid sequence: CASSTDIQYF.

This clonotype has a count of ten or more. V is TRBV20-1 and J is TRBJ2-2; 9 bases are shared with TRBD2. Germline values: CDR1 DFQATT, CDR2 SNEGSKA (reference sequence). With 0 bases clipped from V and 1 base from J, the junction kept 6 bases outside the gene matches. The CDR3 length is 17 residues. CDR3 residues: CSARDPMTSGNTGELFF. The CDR3 bases are TGCAGTGCTAGAGATCCCATGACTAGCGGGAACACCGGGGAGCTGTTTTTT.

This clonotype occurred a few times. The J gene is TRBJ2-3, the V gene TRBV20-1, with D perhaps TRBD1 (5 bases). The germline V and J ends were trimmed by 1 base and 2 bases, with 13 bases remaining between them. CDR1 DFQATT and CDR2 SNEGSKA come from the germline V gene (reference sequence). This CDR3 contains 15 residues. The CDR3 DNA follows: TGCAGTGCTAGAGGGTGGGGCGGTATCACAGATACGCAGTATTTT. Translation gives CSARGWGGITDTQYF.

There are a few counts of this clonotype. This chain joins TRBV27 and TRBJ2-7; D uncertain. Germline V lookup: CDR1 MNHEY, CDR2 SMNVEV (reference sequence). V was clipped by 5 bases and J by 6 bases, with 11 bases between them. The CDR3 length is 12 residues. The CDR3 loop reads CASSRDQREQYF. CDR3 sequence (DNA): TGTGCCAGCAGTCGAGACCAGCGCGAGCAGTACTTC.

This clonotype was counted at least ten times. The J gene is TRBJ2-1, the V gene TRBV7-2; the match to TRBD2 covers 8 bases. CDR3 length: 15 amino acids. V lost 5 bases and J lost 7; bases outside the gene matches: 10. Germline V lookup: CDR1 SGHTA, CDR2 FQGNSA. The DNA for the CDR3 is TGTGCCAGCAGCCTCGTAGCGGGGATGGCGAATGAGCAGTTCTTC. The encoded protein is CASSLVAGMANEQFF.

The chain has TRBV7-6 and TRBJ2-2, with D perhaps matching TRBD1 (6 bases). The CDR3 spans 14 residues. The germline gives CDR1 SGHVS, CDR2 FNYEAQ. Trimming shortened V by 2 bases and J by 6 bases, and 10 bases separated the two germline ends. This CDR3 is CASSLSQGSGELFF. CDR3 nucleotides: TGTGCCAGCAGCTTAAGCCAGGGGTCCGGGGAGCTGTTTTTT.

This clonotype was observed once. The V and J genes are TRBV5-1 and TRBJ1-1; D unclear. The CDR3 sequence is 14 residues long. The V end was cut by 0 bases, the J end by 3 bases, with 9 bases between. Germline CDR1 SGHRS, CDR2 YFSETQ. As DNA, the CDR3 is TGCGCCAGCAGCTTGGGGTGGGCGGACACTGAAGCTTTCTTT. Translation: CASSLGWADTEAFF.

This clonotype was counted a few times. This sequence joins TRBV20-1 and TRBJ2-7; D might be TRBD2 (5 bases). The germline V gene has CDR1 DFQATT and CDR2 SNEGSKA (reference sequence). This CDR3 comprises 13 residues. The V and J ends lost 3 bases and 7 bases respectively, with 16 bases between them. CDR3 in DNA: TGCAGTGCTAGTTACAAGGTACGGGGAGAGCAGTACTTC. Translating it yields CSASYKVRGEQYF.

The rearrangement uses TRBV12-3 or TRBV12-4 and TRBJ1-5; 8 bases agree with TRBD1. With V trimmed by 4 bases and J by 5 bases, 4 bases remained unmatched. The CDR3 has 14 amino acids. CDR3: CASSWTGPDQPQHF. CDR3 nucleotides: TGTGCCAGCAGTTGGACAGGGCCGGATCAGCCCCAGCATTTT.

This clonotype turned up a few times. The chain joins TRBV28 to TRBJ1-6; TRBD1 matches at 7 bases. The CDR3 is made up of 15 amino acids. V dropped 6 bases and J dropped 7; count of bases not matched to a gene: 9. From germline, CDR1 is MDHEN and CDR2 SYDVKM. The CDR3 protein is CASSFGQARNSPLHF. The DNA for the CDR3 is TGTGCCAGCAGCTTCGGACAGGCTAGGAATTCACCCCTCCACTTT.

This clonotype was seen at least ten times. The CDR3 region is CASRRTGSLNQPQHF. The CDR3 DNA is TGTGCCAGCAGGCGGACAGGATCACTCAATCAGCCCCAGCATTTT. The rearrangement joins TRBV7-2 to TRBJ1-5; TRBD1 matches 7 bases. Germline V gene sequence: CDR1 SGHTA, CDR2 FQGNSA. The CDR3 is made up of 15 amino acids. V was clipped by 6 bases and J by 3 bases; unmatched bases: 8.

The genes are TRBV20-1 and TRBJ2-1; TRBD2 agrees at 7 bases. There are 13 residues in the CDR3. CDR1 and CDR2 (germline): DFQATT, SNEGSKA (reference sequence). The V gene end was trimmed by 5 bases and the J gene end by 3 bases; junction bases not matched to a gene: 4. In DNA form, the CDR3 reads TGCAGTGCTCCCCTAGCGGTCTACAATGAGCAGTTCTTC. Protein sequence: CSAPLAVYNEQFF.

This clonotype has just a few counts. The chain couples TRBV5-1 to TRBJ2-2; no definite D call. The germline CDR1 and CDR2 sequences are SGHRS and YFSETQ. V was clipped by 0 bases and J by 1 base, with 7 bases between them. The CDR3 consists of 15 residues. This CDR3 is CASSLVPGNTGELFF. For the CDR3, the DNA is TGCGCCAGCAGCTTGGTCCCGGGGAACACCGGGGAGCTGTTTTTT.

The J gene is TRBJ2-5, the V gene TRBV5-1; weak D call: TRBD2 (6 bases). Germline-derived CDR1 and CDR2 are SGHRS and YFSETQ. Trimming shortened V by 2 bases and J by 1 base, and 12 bases separated the two germline ends. CDR3 length: 15 residues. The CDR3 is CASSLGNSGQETQYF. The CDR3 region has the DNA TGCGCCAGCAGCTTAGGAAATAGCGGCCAAGAGACCCAGTACTTC.

This chain joins TRBV12-3 or TRBV12-4 and TRBJ1-1; no definite D call. Trimming cost V 1 base and J 4 bases, with 4 bases left between them. The CDR3 is made up of 12 amino acids. The CDR3 loop is CASSLGPTEAFF. The CDR3 nucleotides read TGTGCCAGCAGTTTAGGGCCCACTGAAGCTTTCTTT.

The chain recombines TRBV6-4 with TRBJ1-6; tentatively, D is TRBD1 (5 bases). V gave up 4 bases and J gave up 8 bases, with 9 bases separating them. This CDR3 has 13 amino acids. The germline V gene encodes CDR1 MRHNA and CDR2 SNTAGT. The CDR3 bases are TGTGCCAGCAGTGCGACAGAGCATTCACCCCTCCACTTT. It codes for CASSATEHSPLHF.

This clonotype was seen ten or more times. The chain combines TRBV13 with TRBJ1-5, with 7 positions matching TRBD1. The trim removed 4 bases at V and 3 bases at J, leaving 3 bases unmatched. CDR1 PRHDT and CDR2 FYEKMQ come from the germline V gene (reference sequence). The CDR3 sequence is 14 residues long. CDR3 region: CASSSGTDNQPQHF. CDR3 nucleotides: TGTGCCAGCAGCTCCGGGACAGACAATCAGCCCCAGCATTTT. The variable domain in full, completed from reference TRBV13 and TRBJ1-5, reads AAGVIQSPRHLIKEKRETATLKCYPIPRHDTVYWYQQGPGQDPQFLISFYEKMQSDKGSIPDRFSAQQFSDYHSELNMSSLELGDSALYFCASSSGTDNQPQHFGDGTRLSIL.

This chain links TRBV2 with TRBJ1-2; the D gene is possibly TRBD1 (6 bases). The germline V gene encodes CDR1 SNHLY and CDR2 FYNNEI. The germline V and J ends were trimmed by 2 bases and 5 bases, with 21 bases remaining between them. The CDR3 loop spans 17 amino acids. The CDR3 region is CASSESPLKGGLYGYTF. DNA of the CDR3: TGTGCCAGCAGTGAATCGCCTCTTAAGGGGGGACTGTATGGCTACACCTTC. Drawing the rest from reference TRBV2 and TRBJ1-2, the complete variable domain is EPEVTQTPSHQVTQMGQEVILRCVPISNHLYFYWYRQILGQKVEFLVSFYNNEISEKSEIFDDQFSVERPDGSNFTLKIRSTKLEDSAMYFCASSESPLKGGLYGYTFGSGTRLTVV.

This clonotype was picked up many times. This chain uses TRBV7-6 with TRBJ2-7; TRBD1 matches 8 bases. The V and J ends lost 5 bases and 5 bases, in that order; junction bases with no gene match: 8. CDR1 and CDR2 from the germline V gene are SGHVS and FNYEAQ. This CDR3 spans 14 amino acids. The CDR3 region is CASSQEDREDEQYF. In DNA, the CDR3 is TGTGCCAGCAGCCAAGAGGACAGGGAGGACGAGCAGTACTTC.